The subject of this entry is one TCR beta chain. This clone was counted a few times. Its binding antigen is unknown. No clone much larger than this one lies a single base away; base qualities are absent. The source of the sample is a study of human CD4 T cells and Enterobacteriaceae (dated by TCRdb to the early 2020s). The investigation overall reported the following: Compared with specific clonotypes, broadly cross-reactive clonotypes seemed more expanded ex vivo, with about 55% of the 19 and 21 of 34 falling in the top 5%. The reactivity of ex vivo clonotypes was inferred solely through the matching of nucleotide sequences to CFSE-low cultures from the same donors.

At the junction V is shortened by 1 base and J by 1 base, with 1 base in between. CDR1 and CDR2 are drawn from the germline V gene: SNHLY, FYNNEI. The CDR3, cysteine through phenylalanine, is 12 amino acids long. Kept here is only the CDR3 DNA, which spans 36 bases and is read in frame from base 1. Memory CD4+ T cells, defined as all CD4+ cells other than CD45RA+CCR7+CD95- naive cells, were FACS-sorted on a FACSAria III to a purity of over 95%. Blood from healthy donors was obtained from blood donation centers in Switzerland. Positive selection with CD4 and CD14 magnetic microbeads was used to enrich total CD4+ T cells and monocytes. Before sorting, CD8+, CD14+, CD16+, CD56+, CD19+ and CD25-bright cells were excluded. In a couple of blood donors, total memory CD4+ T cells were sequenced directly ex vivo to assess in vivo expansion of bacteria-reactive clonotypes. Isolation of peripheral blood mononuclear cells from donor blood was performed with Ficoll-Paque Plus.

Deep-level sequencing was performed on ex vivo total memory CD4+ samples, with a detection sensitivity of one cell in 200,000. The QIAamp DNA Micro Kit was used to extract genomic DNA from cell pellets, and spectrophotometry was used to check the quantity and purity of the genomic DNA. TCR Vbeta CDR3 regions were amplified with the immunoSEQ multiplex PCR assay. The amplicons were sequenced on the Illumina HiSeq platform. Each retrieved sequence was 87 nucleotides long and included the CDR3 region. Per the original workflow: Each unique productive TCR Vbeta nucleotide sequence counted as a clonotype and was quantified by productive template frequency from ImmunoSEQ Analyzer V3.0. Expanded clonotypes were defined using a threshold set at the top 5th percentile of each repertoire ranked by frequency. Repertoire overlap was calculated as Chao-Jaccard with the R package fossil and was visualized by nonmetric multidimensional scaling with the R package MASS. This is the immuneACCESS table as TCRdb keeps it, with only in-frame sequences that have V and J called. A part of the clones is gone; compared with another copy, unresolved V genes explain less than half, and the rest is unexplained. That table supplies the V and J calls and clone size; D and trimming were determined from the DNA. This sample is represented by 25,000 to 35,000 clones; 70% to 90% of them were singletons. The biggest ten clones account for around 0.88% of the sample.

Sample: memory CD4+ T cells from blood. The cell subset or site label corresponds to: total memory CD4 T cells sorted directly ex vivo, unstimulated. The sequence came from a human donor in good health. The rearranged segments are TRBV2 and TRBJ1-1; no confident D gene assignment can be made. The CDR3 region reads CASSEGNTEAFF. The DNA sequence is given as TGTGCCAGCAGTGAAGGGAACACTGAAGCTTTCTTT.